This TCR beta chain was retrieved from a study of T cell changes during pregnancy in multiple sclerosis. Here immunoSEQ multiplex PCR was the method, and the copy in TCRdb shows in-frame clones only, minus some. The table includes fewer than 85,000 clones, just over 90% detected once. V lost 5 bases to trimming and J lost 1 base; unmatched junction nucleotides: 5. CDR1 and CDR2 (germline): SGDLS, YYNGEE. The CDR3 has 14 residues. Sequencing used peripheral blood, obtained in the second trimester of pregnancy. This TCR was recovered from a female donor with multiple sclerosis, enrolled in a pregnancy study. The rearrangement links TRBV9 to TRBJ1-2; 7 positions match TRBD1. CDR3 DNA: TGTGCCAGCAGGGGACAGAAAATTAACTATGGCTACACCTTC. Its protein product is CASRGQKINYGYTF.